This TCR beta chain was sequenced for a study of T-cell memory formation after mild COVID-19. Broader study findings: Clones that shrank (day 15 to 85) were balanced CD4/CD8, whereas later expanders leaned CD4+. CD4+ contracting clones were mainly CM and EM; CD8+ ones, EMRA.

Notes on this clonotype: Antigen specificity is unknown.

The CDR3 loop spans 15 amino acids. TCRalpha and TCRbeta libraries used 5'RACE with constant-segment primers and UMIs. MiXCR, run by TCRdb on the 5' RACE reads, gives a single entry per CDR3 protein. The sample holds 580,000 or so distinct CDR3 sequences; about 18% are singletons and the top ten take about 8.1%. The sequenced sample consisted of PBMCs or a T cell subset sorted from them (not recorded which). This clonotype was obtained from an adult woman who had mild COVID-19 (a few samples of this study predate the infection). Cell type and time point are not known. The genes are TRBV21-1 and TRBJ2-7; TRBD1, the table's D call, was not compared with the DNA. TRBV21-1 is marked as a pseudogene. The CDR3 is CASSAETPRSYEQYF. CDR3 nucleotides: TGTGCCAGCAGCGCCGAGACCCCCCGTTCCTACGAGCAGTACTTC.